These T cell receptor beta chains were read from a single sample in a study of blood T cell repertoires in COVID-19. The protocol was immunoSEQ multiplex PCR, while the TCRdb copy is restricted to in-frame clones and leaves out a portion. This sample has about 240,000 clones; roughly nine tenths occur once, and the top ten carry approximately 10%. The material sequenced was peripheral blood. These receptor sequences come from a woman between 50 and 59 years old with COVID-19, enrolled during active disease. CDR3s include the opening cysteine and the closing phenylalanine or tryptophan.

V gene	J gene	CDR3 protein
TRBV6-6	TRBJ2-5	CASRVLRGGQETQYF
TRBV6-2/TRBV6-3	TRBJ1-5	CASSSGLSSNQPQHF
TRBV18	TRBJ1-4	CASSGGAGDEKLFF
TRBV2	TRBJ2-2	CASKGTSGAGELFF
TRBV19	TRBJ2-5	CASSRGQAQETQYF
TRBV21-1	TRBJ2-7	CASSDNTDRDCYEQYF
TRBV5-4	TRBJ1-1	CASSLGARRASTEAFF
TRBV15	TRBJ1-5	CATRRDSRQPQHF
TRBV30	TRBJ1-5	CAWDPQGNSNQPQHF
TRBV3-1/TRBV3-2	TRBJ2-3	CASTVSRDRVLGTDTQYF
TRBV19	TRBJ2-7	CASSPLRGLSSYEQYF
TRBV6-2/TRBV6-3	TRBJ1-6	CASSPRTGTRSPLHF
TRBV6-2/TRBV6-3	TRBJ1-2	CASSYQFAGTRGGYTF
TRBV19	TRBJ1-5	CASNQGASNQPQHF
TRBV4-1	TRBJ2-2	CASSLLAGGWNTGELFF
TRBV9	TRBJ2-2	CASSVDRGLTGELFF
TRBV30	TRBJ1-6	CAWTGGTNSPLHF
TRBV29-1	TRBJ2-1	CSVTPTGGSYNEQFF
TRBV25-1	TRBJ2-5	CATTSVRTQYF
TRBV19	TRBJ2-7	CARLHPGEQYF